This record covers a single T cell receptor beta chain. This sample also contains other DNA sequences that code for the same CDR3. This entry comes from a study of blood T cell repertoires in COVID-19. As for the study in general: COVID-19 samples collected from the United States, Italy and Spain covered acute and convalescent phases.

In the original analysis: Researchers report that nucleated cell counts were estimated from reference gene primer amplification. Some clones are missing from TCRdb's copy, which holds only in-frame ones; the method was immunoSEQ multiplex PCR. Clonal size and the V and J genes are those of that table, whereas D and trimming came from the DNA. The table lists more than 55,000 clones, 75% to 95% of them singletons. The sequencing input was peripheral blood. The receptor was derived from a man at least 80 years old with acute or convalescent COVID-19.

CDR3 bases: TGTGCCAGCAGTTTAGACAGGGGGCGGGAAAAACTGTTTTTT. As protein: CASSLDRGREKLFF. This chain connects TRBV28 to TRBJ1-4, with 10 bases fitting TRBD1. There are 14 residues in the CDR3. Trimming took 2 bases from V and 8 from J; bases not matched to a gene: 2. Germline assignment: CDR1 MDHEN and CDR2 SYDVKM.